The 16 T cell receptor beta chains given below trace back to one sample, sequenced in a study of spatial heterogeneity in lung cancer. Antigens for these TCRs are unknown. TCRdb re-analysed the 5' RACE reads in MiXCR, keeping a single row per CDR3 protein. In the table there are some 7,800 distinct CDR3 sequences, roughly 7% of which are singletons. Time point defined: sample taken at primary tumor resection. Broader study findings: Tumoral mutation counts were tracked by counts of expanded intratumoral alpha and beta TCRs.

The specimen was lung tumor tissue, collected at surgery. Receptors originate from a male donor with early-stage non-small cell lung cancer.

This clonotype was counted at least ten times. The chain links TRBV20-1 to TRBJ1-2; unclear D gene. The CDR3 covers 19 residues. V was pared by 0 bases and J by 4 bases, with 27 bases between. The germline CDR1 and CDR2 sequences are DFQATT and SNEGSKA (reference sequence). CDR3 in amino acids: CSARDVEFRFDPRFYGYTF. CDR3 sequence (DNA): TGCAGTGCTAGAGATGTGGAGTTCCGTTTCGATCCCCGCTTCTATGGCTACACCTTC.

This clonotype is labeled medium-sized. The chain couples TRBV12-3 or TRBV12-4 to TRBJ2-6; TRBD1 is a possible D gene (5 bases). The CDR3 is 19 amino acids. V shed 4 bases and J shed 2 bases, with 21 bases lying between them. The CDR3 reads CASSYYRFMGRTGANVLTF. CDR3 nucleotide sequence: TGTGCCAGCAGTTACTACAGGTTCATGGGAAGGACTGGGGCCAACGTCCTGACTTTC.

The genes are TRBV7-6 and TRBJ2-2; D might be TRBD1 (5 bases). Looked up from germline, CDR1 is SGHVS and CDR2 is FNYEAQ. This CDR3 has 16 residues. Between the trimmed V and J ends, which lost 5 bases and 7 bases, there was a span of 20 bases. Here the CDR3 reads CASSPTSQGGGGELFF. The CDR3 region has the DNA TGTGCCAGCAGCCCTACCTCTCAGGGCGGTGGCGGGGAGCTGTTTTTT.

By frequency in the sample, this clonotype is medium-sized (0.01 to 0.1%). The CDR3 here is CASSSADRAYGYTF. Written as DNA, the CDR3 is TGTGCCAGCAGTTCCGCCGACAGGGCCTATGGCTACACCTTC. The J gene is TRBJ1-2, the V gene TRBV6-5; 7 bases map to TRBD1. Germline V lookup: CDR1 MNHEY, CDR2 SVGAGI. Trimming removed 4 bases from V and 4 bases from J; junction bases left unmatched: 6. The CDR3 consists of 14 residues.

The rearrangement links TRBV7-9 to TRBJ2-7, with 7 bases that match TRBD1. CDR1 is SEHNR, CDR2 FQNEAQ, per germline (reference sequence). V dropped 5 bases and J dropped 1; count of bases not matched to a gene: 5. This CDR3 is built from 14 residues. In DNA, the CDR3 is TGTGCCAGCAGCGTCTGGGACAGTTCCTACGAGCAGTACTTC. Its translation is CASSVWDSSYEQYF.

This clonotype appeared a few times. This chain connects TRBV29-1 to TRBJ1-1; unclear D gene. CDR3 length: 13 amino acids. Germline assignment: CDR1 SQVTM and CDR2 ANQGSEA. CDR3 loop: CSASKSLGTEAFF. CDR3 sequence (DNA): TGCAGTGCCTCTAAGTCGTTGGGGACTGAAGCTTTCTTT. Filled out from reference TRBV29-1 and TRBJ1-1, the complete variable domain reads SAVISQKPSRDICQRGTSLTIQCQVDSQVTMMFWYRQQPGQSLTLIATANQGSEATYESGFVIDKFPISRPNLTFSTLTVSNMSPEDSSIYLCSASKSLGTEAFFGQGTRLTVV.

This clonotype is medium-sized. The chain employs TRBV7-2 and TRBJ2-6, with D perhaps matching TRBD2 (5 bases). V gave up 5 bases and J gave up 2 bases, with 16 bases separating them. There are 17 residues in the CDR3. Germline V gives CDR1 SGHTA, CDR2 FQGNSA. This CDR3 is CASSPRASSTGANVLTF. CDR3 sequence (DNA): TGTGCCAGCAGCCCAAGAGCGTCTAGCACTGGGGCCAACGTCCTGACTTTC.

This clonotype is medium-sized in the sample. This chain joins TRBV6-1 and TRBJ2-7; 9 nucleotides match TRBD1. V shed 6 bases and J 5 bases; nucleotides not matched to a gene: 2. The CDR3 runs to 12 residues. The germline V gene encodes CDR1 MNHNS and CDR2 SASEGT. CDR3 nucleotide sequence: TGTGCCAGCAGCAGGACAGGGGACGAGCAGTACTTC. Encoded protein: CASSRTGDEQYF.

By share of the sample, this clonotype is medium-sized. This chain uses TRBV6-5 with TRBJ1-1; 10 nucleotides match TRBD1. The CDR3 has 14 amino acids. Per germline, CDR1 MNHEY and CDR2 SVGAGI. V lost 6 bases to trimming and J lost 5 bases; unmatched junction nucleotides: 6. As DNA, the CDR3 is TGTGCCAGCAGGCCCGGGGGACAGGGGACTGAAGCTTTCTTT. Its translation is CASRPGGQGTEAFF.

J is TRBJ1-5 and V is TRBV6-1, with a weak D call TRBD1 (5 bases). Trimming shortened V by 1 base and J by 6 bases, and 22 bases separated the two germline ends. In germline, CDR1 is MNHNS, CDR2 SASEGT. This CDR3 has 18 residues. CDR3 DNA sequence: TGTGCCAGCAGTGAAGGTGCTAAGGGACTCAGGAGGGGTCAGCCCCAGCATTTT. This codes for CASSEGAKGLRRGQPQHF.

CDR3 DNA sequence: TGCAGCGTTGGAACAGGGCCACAATTGGCTTTCTTT. It yields the protein CSVGTGPQLAFF. The chain couples TRBV29-1 to TRBJ1-1; D is possibly TRBD1 (6 bases). V lost 4 bases to trimming and J lost 11 bases, with 17 bases between them. Germline CDR1 is SQVTM and CDR2 is ANQGSEA. CDR3 size: 12 residues.

The CDR3 nucleotides read TGCAGTGCAACGGGACAGGGACCCTACGAGCAGTACTTC. Its translation: CSATGQGPYEQYF. This chain joins TRBV20-1 and TRBJ2-7; 9 bases fit TRBD1. Losses at the gene ends were 6 bases for V and 2 bases for J; bases not matched to a gene: 5. Per the germline V gene, CDR1 is DFQATT and CDR2 is SNEGSKA (reference sequence). The CDR3 loop spans 13 amino acids.

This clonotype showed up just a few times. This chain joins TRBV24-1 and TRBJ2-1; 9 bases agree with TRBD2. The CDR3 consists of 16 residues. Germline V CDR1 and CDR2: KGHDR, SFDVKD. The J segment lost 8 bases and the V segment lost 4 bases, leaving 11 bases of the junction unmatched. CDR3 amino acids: CATSEGGRALADEQFF. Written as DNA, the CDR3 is TGTGCCACCAGTGAGGGCGGGAGGGCCCTCGCGGATGAGCAGTTCTTC.

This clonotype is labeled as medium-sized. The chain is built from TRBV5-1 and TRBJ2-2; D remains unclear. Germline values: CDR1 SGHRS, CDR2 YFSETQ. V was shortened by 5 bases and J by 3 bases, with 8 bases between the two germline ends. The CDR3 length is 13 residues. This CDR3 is CASRGWDTGELFF. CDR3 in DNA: TGCGCCAGCAGGGGATGGGACACCGGGGAGCTGTTTTTT.

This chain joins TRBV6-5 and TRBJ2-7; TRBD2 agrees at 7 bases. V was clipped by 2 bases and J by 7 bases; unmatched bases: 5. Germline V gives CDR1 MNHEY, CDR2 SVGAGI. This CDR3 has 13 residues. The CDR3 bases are TGTGCCAGCAGTTACGAAAGGGGAGGGGAGCAGTACTTC. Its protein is CASSYERGGEQYF.

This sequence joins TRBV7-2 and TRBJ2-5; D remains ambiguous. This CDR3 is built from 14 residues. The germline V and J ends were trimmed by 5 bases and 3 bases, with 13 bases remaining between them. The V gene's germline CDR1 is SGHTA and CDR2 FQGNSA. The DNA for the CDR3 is TGTGCCAGCAGCAAGGGCCGAAGGGAAGAGACCCAGTACTTC. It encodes CASSKGRREETQYF.